The rows below give T cell receptor beta chains drawn from one sample of a study of T cells in localized non-small cell lung cancer. Some clones are missing from TCRdb's copy, which holds only in-frame ones; the method was immunoSEQ multiplex PCR. The sample shows 60,000 to 75,000 clones, 84% of them seen only once. This specimen was peripheral blood, taken before any cancer treatment. Every receptor here comes from a female donor older than 55 with stage I lung adenocarcinoma. CDR3s include the opening cysteine and the closing phenylalanine or tryptophan. The D gene is left open where the match is weak. Size is stated for part of the rows, as once, few or many counts, or as a class when the clone is expanded.

>-|-|TRBV5-1|TRBJ1-4
CASSVTRGNNEKLFF
TGCGCCAGCAGCGTAACCAGGGGAAATAACGAAAAACTGTTTTTT
>few|-|TRBV19|TRBJ1-5
CASSIGPLTQPQHF
TGTGCCAGTAGTATAGGGCCTCTTACGCAGCCCCAGCATTTT
>few|-|TRBV30|TRBJ2-1
CAWSTGTEQFF
TGTGCCTGGAGCACCGGGACTGAGCAGTTCTTC
>-|TRBD1|TRBV19|TRBJ1-5
CASRLDRDQPQHF
TGTGCCAGTCGACTGGACAGGGATCAGCCCCAGCATTTT
>-|TRBD2|TRBV11-3|TRBJ2-7
CASSTSGISYEQYF
TGTGCCAGCAGCACTAGCGGGATCTCCTACGAGCAGTACTTC
>-|TRBD1|TRBV2|TRBJ1-4
CASQTGGGNEKLFF
TGTGCCAGCCAGACAGGGGGAGGGAATGAAAAACTGTTTTTT
>-|TRBD1|TRBV18|TRBJ1-2
CASSPGQFNYGYTF
TGTGCCAGCTCCCCGGGACAGTTTAACTATGGCTACACCTTC
>-|-|TRBV30|TRBJ1-6
CAWSVPNSPLHF
TGTGCCTGGAGTGTCCCGAATTCACCCCTCCACTTT
>-|TRBD1|TRBV6-5|TRBJ2-2
CASSYRGLATGELFF
TGTGCCAGCAGTTACAGGGGGCTTGCCACCGGGGAGCTGTTTTTT
>few|-|TRBV6-5|TRBJ2-2
CASSRTGNTGELFF
TGTGCCAGCAGTCGGACCGGAAACACCGGGGAGCTGTTTTTT
>-|-|TRBV27|TRBJ2-6
CASSFHRSGANVLTF
TGTGCCAGCAGTTTCCATCGCTCTGGGGCCAACGTCCTGACTTTC
>-|TRBD1|TRBV5-1|TRBJ2-7
CASSSPVGTGSYEQYF
TGCGCCAGCAGCTCACCGGTAGGGACAGGGTCCTACGAGCAGTACTTC
>-|-|TRBV11-2|TRBJ1-1
CASSPGRIMNTEAFF
TGTGCCAGCAGCCCAGGACGGATCATGAACACTGAAGCTTTCTTT
>-|-|TRBV7-2|TRBJ1-6
CASSLRGGNSPLHF
TGTGCCAGCAGCCTCAGGGGTGGGAATTCACCCCTCCACTTT
>few|-|TRBV6-1|TRBJ2-1
CASSETWKGGEQFF
TGTGCCAGCAGTGAAACTTGGAAGGGAGGCGAGCAGTTCTTC
>-|-|TRBV20-1|TRBJ2-7
CSVYRSDEQYF
TGCAGTGTTTACAGGTCTGACGAGCAGTACTTC
>-|TRBD1|TRBV5-1|TRBJ1-3
CASSANRGSGNTIYF
TGCGCCAGCAGCGCCAACAGGGGATCTGGAAACACCATATATTTT
>-|TRBD1|TRBV29-1|TRBJ1-1
CSVGQVNTEAFF
TGCAGCGTGGGACAGGTGAACACTGAAGCTTTCTTT
>-|-|TRBV27|TRBJ2-4
CASSPLQALAKNIQYF
TGTGCCAGCTCGCCTCTACAAGCACTAGCCAAAAACATTCAGTACTTC
>-|-|TRBV14|TRBJ2-3
CASSQDPIGTDTQYF
TGTGCCAGCAGCCAGGACCCGATAGGCACAGATACGCAGTATTTT
>-|TRBD2|TRBV7-9|TRBJ2-5
CASSLAASGSQYF
TGTGCCAGCAGCTTAGCAGCTAGCGGGAGCCAGTACTTC
>-|TRBD1|TRBV6-6|TRBJ1-1
CASSRYRGLNTEAFF
TGTGCCAGCAGTAGGTACAGGGGGTTGAACACTGAAGCTTTCTTT
>-|-|TRBV30|TRBJ2-2
CAWSLARREGELFF
TGTGCCTGGAGTTTGGCCAGAAGAGAAGGGGAGCTGTTTTTT
>few|TRBD2|TRBV7-9|TRBJ2-3
CASSKLAGGPADTQYF
TGTGCCAGCAGCAAACTAGCGGGGGGGCCCGCAGATACGCAGTATTTT
>-|TRBD1|TRBV6-5|TRBJ1-5
CASRSDRGSNQPQHF
TGTGCCAGCAGATCCGACAGGGGAAGCAATCAGCCCCAGCATTTT
>-|-|TRBV19|TRBJ1-5
CASSIISRNQPQHF
TGTGCCAGTAGTATTATTTCCCGAAATCAGCCCCAGCATTTT
>few|-|TRBV2|TRBJ1-4
CASSEALGSGEKLFF
TGTGCCAGCAGTGAAGCCCTGGGATCAGGGGAAAAACTGTTTTTT
>-|TRBD1|TRBV7-9|TRBJ1-2
CASSSTGAFEGYTF
TGTGCCAGCAGCTCGACAGGGGCCTTTGAGGGCTACACCTTC
>-|-|TRBV7-9|TRBJ1-4
CASSLGLTENEKLFF
TGTGCCAGCAGCTTAGGGTTAACAGAAAATGAAAAACTGTTTTTT
>-|-|TRBV5-1|TRBJ1-2
CASSLSQNYGYTF
TGCGCCAGCAGCCTTAGTCAGAACTATGGCTACACCTTC
>-|-|TRBV5-5|TRBJ2-2
CASSLATDTLFF
TGTGCCAGCAGCTTGGCTACAGATACTCTTTTTTTT
>-|-|TRBV6-5|TRBJ2-3
CASSTRRADTQYF
TGTGCCAGCAGTACGCGTCGCGCAGATACGCAGTATTTT
>-|-|TRBV21-1|TRBJ1-2
CASSQLLTANTSPRRGYTF
TGTGCCAGCAGCCAACTCCTTACGGCGAACACTTCTCCCAGGCGTGGCTACACCTTC
>-|TRBD2|TRBV27|TRBJ2-7
CASSFSGTTSYEQYF
TGTGCCAGCAGTTTCTCCGGGACTACCAGTTACGAGCAGTACTTC
>-|-|TRBV28|TRBJ2-7
CASSLALGLLPSYEQYF
TGTGCCAGCAGTTTAGCACTCGGTTTGCTCCCCTCCTACGAGCAGTACTTC
>once|TRBD1|TRBV7-6|TRBJ2-7
CASSLGSGTGSYEQYF
TGTGCCAGCAGCTTAGGGTCGGGGACAGGGTCATACGAGCAGTACTTC
>-|TRBD1|TRBV5-4|TRBJ2-1
CASTFGTGAWNEQFF
TGTGCCAGCACGTTCGGGACAGGGGCATGGAATGAGCAGTTCTTC
>-|-|TRBV7-9|TRBJ2-3
CASSLGIVGRRNTDTQYF
TGTGCCAGCAGCTTAGGAATTGTAGGGCGACGAAACACAGATACGCAGTATTTT
>-|-|TRBV10-3|TRBJ2-7
CAIRDAGAYEQYF
TGTGCCATCCGCGACGCCGGGGCCTACGAGCAGTACTTC
>-|-|TRBV18|TRBJ1-5
CASSPLQEGQPQHF
TGTGCCAGCTCACCACTACAGGAGGGCCAGCCCCAGCATTTT
>-|-|TRBV7-8|TRBJ1-5
CASSPRGDRGNQPQHF
TGTGCCAGCAGCCCACGTGGGGATAGGGGCAATCAGCCCCAGCATTTT
>-|TRBD2|TRBV2|TRBJ2-2
CASRLTSGNTGELFF
TGTGCCAGCCGTCTGACTAGCGGAAACACCGGGGAGCTGTTTTTT
>-|TRBD2|TRBV15|TRBJ2-3
CATSRVGTTRDTQYF
TGTGCCACCAGCAGAGTCGGGACTACTAGGGATACGCAGTATTTT
>-|-|TRBV19|TRBJ2-7
CASSIGSLGEQYF
TGTGCCAGTAGTATTGGTAGTCTCGGCGAGCAGTACTTC
>once|TRBD2|TRBV18|TRBJ2-5
CASSSGTPGETQYF
TGTGCCAGCTCAAGCGGGACTCCCGGCGAGACCCAGTACTTC
>once|-|TRBV5-4|TRBJ2-3
CASSLERTDTQYF
TGTGCCAGCAGCTTGGAGCGCACAGATACGCAGTATTTT
>-|-|TRBV5-1|TRBJ2-5
CASRNAQKQETQYF
TGCGCCAGCAGGAACGCACAGAAACAAGAGACCCAGTACTTC
>-|-|TRBV2|TRBJ2-1
CASSGAASRDEQFF
TGTGCCAGCAGTGGAGCGGCCTCTAGGGATGAGCAGTTCTTC
>-|TRBD1|TRBV7-9|TRBJ1-2
CASSPTGQTGGYTF
TGTGCCAGCAGCCCTACTGGACAGACAGGGGGCTACACCTTC
>once|-|TRBV28|TRBJ1-2
CASTDGYGYTF
TGTGCCAGCACCGATGGGTATGGCTACACCTTC
>-|-|TRBV11-2|TRBJ1-2
CASSLQRRAYGYTF
TGTGCCAGCAGCTTACAGAGGCGTGCGTATGGCTACACCTTC